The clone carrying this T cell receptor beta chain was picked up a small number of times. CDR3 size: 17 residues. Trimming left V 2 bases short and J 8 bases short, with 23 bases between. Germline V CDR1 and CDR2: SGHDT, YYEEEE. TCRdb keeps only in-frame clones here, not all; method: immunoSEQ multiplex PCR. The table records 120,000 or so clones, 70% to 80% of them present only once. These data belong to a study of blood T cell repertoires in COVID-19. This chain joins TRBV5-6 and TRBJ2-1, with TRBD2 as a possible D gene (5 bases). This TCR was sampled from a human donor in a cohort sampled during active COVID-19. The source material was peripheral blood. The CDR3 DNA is TGTGCCAGCAGCTTAACCTCGAGTCCCTTCTCGAGGGATGAGCAGTTCTTC. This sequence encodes CASSLTSSPFSRDEQFF.